This T cell receptor (beta chain) comes out of a study of OX40 agonist ivuxolimab in advanced cancers. The overall study: At 65% to 90% male, the cohort had a mean age of around 56 years, ranging from about 23 to 79. Three patients responded partially, comprising one with hepatocellular carcinoma and two with cutaneous melanoma. Overall study results and limits: In CD8+ T cells, expanded clones were on average more numerous than in CD4+.

Autoimmune disease history or systemic immunosuppression led to patients being barred. Notes on this clone: Its antigen is as yet unknown.

Assay: immunoSEQ multiplex PCR; the TCRdb copy retains only in-frame clones and omits some. The sample holds 25,000 to 35,000 clones, roughly nine tenths seen once. Per germline, CDR1 MNHEY and CDR2 SMNVEV (reference sequence). The CDR3 loop spans 13 amino acids. Trimming left V 3 bases short and J 1 base short, with 6 bases between. This clonotype was sampled from an adult with an advanced solid tumor such as melanoma, head and neck, liver or kidney cancer. The source material was CD4+ or CD8+ T cells sorted from blood, sampled in a trial of the OX40 agonist ivuxolimab. The rearrangement links TRBV27 to TRBJ1-1, with D unresolved. The CDR3 spells CASSFSQNTEAFF. In nucleotides, the CDR3 is TGTGCCAGCAGTTTTTCACAGAACACTGAAGCTTTCTTT.